This TCR beta chain originates from a study of blood T cells in healthy people across ages. V shed 5 bases and J shed 4 bases, with 14 bases lying between them. The germline V gene has CDR1 GTSNPN and CDR2 SVGIG (reference sequence). The CDR3 is made up of 13 amino acids. Alongside a J-beta primer mix, a sample-barcoded 5' primer served in a second PCR lasting roughly 6 to 11 cycles. Sequencing yielded, for each sample, at least 3 million paired-end reads carrying CDR3. Using its own MiXCR run on the 5' RACE reads, TCRdb lists one record per CDR3 protein. The table shows 700,000 to 950,000 distinct CDR3 sequences, with 58% occurring only once.

The rearrangement joins TRBV30 to TRBJ1-1; a weak D match, TRBD1 (6 bases). Sequencing was carried out using blood. This TCR was sampled from a man aged 25-45 years in good health. The chain's CDR3 is CAWYRVRSTEAFF. The CDR3 DNA reads as TGTGCCTGGTACAGGGTCAGGAGCACTGAAGCTTTCTTT.